The T cell receptor beta chain described here comes from a study of blood T cell repertoires in COVID-19. At the level of the study: The United States, Italy and Spain were the sources of the acute and convalescent COVID-19 samples. T cells, B-cell-depleted T cells, or PBMCs provided the cDNA or gDNA that served as material.

Methods used by the authors: Reference gene primer amplification gave nucleated cell count estimates. Clones were read by immunoSEQ multiplex PCR, and TCRdb kept only the in-frame ones, dropping some. That table gives V, J and clone size, and the DNA gave D and trimming. In the table there are about 260,000 clones, 91% of which are singletons. Enrolment of Seattle patients took place during active infection, and they were followed longitudinally. Germline loops: CDR1 SGHTA, CDR2 FQGNSA. V gave up 2 bases and J gave up 0 bases, with 5 bases separating them. This CDR3 is built from 15 residues. This clone is a singleton in its sample.

The sequencing input was peripheral blood. The receptor's source is a young adult with COVID-19, enrolled during active disease. This chain links TRBV7-2 with TRBJ2-6; no clear D. The CDR3 DNA sequence: TGTGCCAGCAGCTTAACGAGCTCTGGGGCCAACGTCCTGACTTTC. Amino acids: CASSLTSSGANVLTF.